The 2 T cell receptor beta chains below were found in one sample sequenced in a study of blood T cell repertoires in COVID-19. Profiled with immunoSEQ multiplex PCR; TCRdb holds only in-frame clones, not every one. The data hold 250,000 to 400,000 clones, with roughly 90% observed a single time. Input material: peripheral blood. The receptor set was obtained from a woman in her twenties or thirties with COVID-19, enrolled during active disease.

The chain has TRBV15 and TRBJ2-5; D is unresolved. V dropped 1 base and J dropped 4 bases, with 13 bases sitting between them. The CDR3 runs 15 residues. Germline V CDR1 and CDR2: LNHNV, YYDKDF (reference sequence). The CDR3 DNA sequence: TGTGCCACCAGCAGAGGTAGCCCGCGGAGAGAGACCCAGTACTTC. It translates to CATSRGSPRRETQYF.

This chain links TRBV7-9 with TRBJ1-5; TRBD1 might be the D (6 bases). The ends were cut back, 1 base at V and 5 bases at J, with 12 bases in the middle. Germline CDR1 SEHNR, CDR2 FQNEAQ (reference sequence). The CDR3 sequence is 15 residues long. The CDR3 protein is CASSLGQALHQPQHF. For the CDR3, the DNA is TGTGCCAGCAGCTTAGGACAGGCCCTCCATCAGCCCCAGCATTTT.